These T cell receptor beta chains were read from a single sample in a study of blood T cell repertoires in COVID-19. Sequenced by immunoSEQ multiplex PCR; TCRdb stores in-frame clones only, minus some. The repertoire holds roughly 90,000 clones, with roughly nine tenths as singletons. The sequenced material came from peripheral blood. The receptors come from a man aged 50 to 60 with acute or convalescent COVID-19. Each CDR3 is given with its conserved first and last residue. D genes are given only for firm matches. Size tells how often a clone was seen (once, few, many) or the class of an expanded clone, and some rows leave it out.

abundance	v_gene	d_gene	j_gene	len	CDR3aa	CDR3nt
few	TRBV27	.	TRBJ1-2	12	CASSLRGDGYTF	TGTGCCAGCAGTTTACGGGGTGACGGCTACACCTTC
.	TRBV2	.	TRBJ1-6	15	CASSNRLKVNSPLHF	TGTGCCAGCAGTAACAGATTGAAGGTGAATTCACCCCTCCACTTT
.	TRBV5-1	TRBD2	TRBJ2-3	14	CASSTGLVADTQYF	TGCGCCAGCAGCACGGGACTAGTTGCAGATACGCAGTATTTT
.	TRBV9	TRBD2	TRBJ2-4	15	CAGWGGRRAKNIQYF	TGTGCCGGCTGGGGAGGGCGGAGGGCCAAAAACATTCAGTACTTC
.	TRBV19	TRBD2	TRBJ2-3	15	CASTGLAGGADTQYF	TGTGCCAGCACAGGACTAGCGGGGGGGGCGGATACGCAGTATTTT
.	TRBV19	.	TRBJ2-7	13	CASSPSSGYEQYF	TGTGCCAGTAGCCCCTCTTCAGGGTACGAGCAGTACTTC
.	TRBV20-1	.	TRBJ1-5	15	CSASDHTNSNQPQHF	TGCAGTGCTAGTGACCACACTAATAGCAATCAGCCCCAGCATTTT
.	TRBV5-1	.	TRBJ1-5	16	CANIPQGLASPQPQHF	TGCGCCAACATCCCCCAGGGATTAGCTTCCCCTCAGCCCCAGCATTTT
.	TRBV24-1	.	TRBJ2-1	16	CATSDLDSSSYNEQFF	TGTGCCACCAGTGATTTGGACAGCAGCTCCTACAATGAGCAGTTCTTC
.	TRBV6-5	.	TRBJ2-5	12	CASSRDLKTQYF	TGTGCCAGCTCCCGGGACTTGAAGACCCAGTACTTC
.	TRBV7-3	.	TRBJ1-6	15	CASSLTELGNSPLHF	TGTGCCAGCAGCTTAACAGAACTCGGGAATTCACCCCTCCACTTT
.	TRBV5-1	.	TRBJ1-3	14	CASRNGQTGNTIYF	TGCGCCAGCAGAAATGGACAGACTGGAAACACCATATATTTT
.	TRBV7-8	.	TRBJ2-7	15	CASSGRTATFYEQYF	TGTGCCAGCAGCGGACGGACAGCGACCTTCTACGAGCAGTACTTC
.	TRBV7-2	TRBD2	TRBJ2-2	18	CASSLVLGLAGGNGELFF	TGTGCCAGCAGCTTAGTGCTCGGACTAGCGGGGGGTAACGGGGAGCTGTTTTTT
once	TRBV4-1	.	TRBJ2-5	14	CASSQGGLQETQYF	TGCGCCAGCAGCCAAGGGGGACTCCAAGAGACCCAGTACTTC
.	TRBV3-1/TRBV3-2	TRBD1	TRBJ2-1	16	CASSQGRTGARNEQFF	TGTGCCAGCAGCCAAGGGAGGACAGGGGCTCGGAATGAGCAGTTCTTC
.	TRBV29-1	.	TRBJ2-7	13	CSVGQTFSYEQYF	TGCAGCGTTGGACAGACTTTTTCCTACGAGCAGTACTTC
.	TRBV19	.	TRBJ2-7	15	CASSIADTGVDEQYF	TGTGCCAGTAGTATAGCGGACACTGGGGTCGACGAGCAGTACTTC
.	TRBV19	.	TRBJ1-1	13	CASTLQRDTEAFF	TGTGCCAGTACCCTCCAAAGAGACACTGAAGCTTTCTTT
.	TRBV11-2	TRBD1	TRBJ1-6	15	CASSWGTGARSPLHF	TGTGCCAGCAGCTGGGGGACAGGGGCAAGGTCACCCCTCCACTTT
.	TRBV5-4	.	TRBJ1-2	13	CASSLPGRDGYTF	TGTGCCAGCAGCTTGCCCGGGAGGGATGGCTACACCTTC
.	TRBV12-3/TRBV12-4	TRBD2	TRBJ2-3	13	CASSFGEGDTQYF	TGTGCCAGCAGTTTTGGGGAGGGAGATACGCAGTATTTT
few	TRBV7-9	.	TRBJ1-1	13	CASSFSQNTEAFF	TGTGCCAGCAGCTTTTCACAGAACACTGAAGCTTTCTTT
.	TRBV6-5	TRBD2	TRBJ2-3	14	CASVRTSGTDTQYF	TGTGCCAGCGTACGGACTAGCGGAACAGATACGCAGTATTTT
.	TRBV11-2	.	TRBJ1-3	17	CASSTFAGELSGNTIYF	TGTGCCAGCAGCACCTTTGCAGGCGAACTCTCTGGAAACACCATATATTTT
.	TRBV7-9	.	TRBJ1-1	14	CASSFPQANTEAFF	TGTGCCAGCAGCTTTCCGCAGGCTAACACTGAAGCTTTCTTT
.	TRBV6-2/TRBV6-3	TRBD1	TRBJ1-5	14	CASSSGQLNQPQHF	TGTGCCAGCAGTTCGGGACAGCTTAATCAGCCCCAGCATTTT
.	TRBV10-2	TRBD2	TRBJ2-7	16	CASRLTSGRSSYEQYF	TGCGCCAGCCGCCTGACTAGCGGGAGATCGAGCTACGAGCAGTACTTC
.	TRBV19	TRBD2	TRBJ2-5	15	CASSLRLAQGETQYF	TGTGCCAGTAGCCTCAGACTAGCGCAGGGGGAGACCCAGTACTTC
.	TRBV5-1	TRBD1	TRBJ2-4	16	CASSLATGQGSNIQYF	TGCGCCAGCAGCTTGGCCACCGGACAGGGGAGTAACATTCAGTACTTC
.	TRBV12-5	.	TRBJ2-3	13	CASGQGIPDTQYF	TGTGCTAGTGGGCAGGGGATTCCAGATACGCAGTATTTT
few	TRBV18	.	TRBJ1-1	14	CASSPDSLVTEAFF	TGTGCCAGCTCACCCGACTCTTTAGTCACTGAAGCTTTCTTT
.	TRBV2	TRBD1	TRBJ2-3	14	CASSETGNTDTQYF	TGTGCCAGCAGTGAGACAGGGAACACAGATACGCAGTATTTT
.	TRBV9	TRBD1	TRBJ2-2	17	CASSVEGLQGTTGELFF	TGTGCCAGCAGCGTAGAAGGGCTACAGGGGACCACCGGGGAGCTGTTTTTT
.	TRBV7-8	.	TRBJ2-1	13	CASSLSPGNEQFF	TGTGCCAGCAGCCTCAGCCCAGGTAATGAGCAGTTCTTC
.	TRBV6-2/TRBV6-3	.	TRBJ2-3	15	CASSRRAGDTDTQYF	TGTGCCAGCAGTCGTAGGGCAGGGGACACAGATACGCAGTATTTT
.	TRBV20-1	.	TRBJ1-1	10	CSAWEIEAFF	TGCAGTGCCTGGGAGATTGAAGCTTTCTTT
.	TRBV5-4	TRBD2	TRBJ2-3	17	CASSLEGRLAGADTQYF	TGTGCCAGCAGCTTGGAGGGCCGACTAGCGGGAGCGGATACGCAGTATTTT
.	TRBV5-1	TRBD1	TRBJ2-1	17	CASSYNQGAISYNEQFF	TGCGCCAGCAGCTACAACCAGGGGGCAATCTCCTACAATGAGCAGTTCTTC
.	TRBV30	TRBD1	TRBJ2-1	16	CAWREGAGAVSNEQFF	TGTGCCTGGAGAGAGGGGGCAGGGGCGGTTTCCAATGAGCAGTTCTTC
.	TRBV5-6	.	TRBJ2-5	15	CASSLGLTSRETQYF	TGTGCCAGCAGCTTAGGACTCACATCGAGAGAGACCCAGTACTTC
.	TRBV19	TRBD1	TRBJ1-5	15	CASSVTGGDNQPQHF	TGTGCCAGTAGCGTGACAGGGGGTGACAATCAGCCCCAGCATTTT
.	TRBV11-2	.	TRBJ2-5	17	CASSLEGRGWGQETQYF	TGTGCCAGCAGCTTAGAAGGCAGGGGATGGGGGCAAGAGACCCAGTACTTC
.	TRBV4-1	.	TRBJ1-5	14	CASSQGQGGQPQHF	TGCGCCAGCAGCCAAGGGCAGGGCGGTCAGCCCCAGCATTTT
.	TRBV3-1/TRBV3-2	TRBD1	TRBJ1-4	15	CASSQGGQGYEKLFF	TGTGCCAGCAGCCAAGGGGGACAGGGGTATGAAAAACTGTTTTTT
.	TRBV25-1	TRBD1	TRBJ1-1	15	CASSDPSGGVREAFF	TGTGCCAGCAGTGACCCCTCAGGGGGTGTCCGGGAAGCTTTCTTT
.	TRBV4-1	.	TRBJ1-2	15	CASSQDGEETYGYTF	TGCGCCAGCAGCCAAGATGGGGAGGAAACCTATGGCTACACCTTC
once	TRBV2	.	TRBJ2-5	14	CASSAGRVRETQYF	TGTGCCAGCAGTGCCGGGCGGGTGAGGGAGACCCAGTACTTC
.	TRBV5-5	.	TRBJ1-1	13	CASSQTLNTEAFF	TGTGCCAGCAGCCAGACACTTAACACTGAAGCTTTCTTT
.	TRBV5-1	.	TRBJ1-1	16	CASSSASYRANTEAFF	TGCGCCAGCAGCTCTGCCTCTTACAGGGCGAACACTGAAGCTTTCTTT